Each of the 4 T cell receptor beta chains below was sequenced from the same sample in a study of regulatory T cells in long-lasting Graves disease. Regarding time point: persistent/refractory GD, antithyroid drugs over 5 years with positive TRAb. RNA extracted from PBMCs served as the sequencing template. CDR3 regions were amplified by Arm-PCR using iRepertoire HTBI primers to build TCR beta libraries. TCRdb redid the calling of the multiplex PCR reads with MiXCR, one entry per CDR3 protein. The sample holds about 400,000 distinct CDR3 sequences, about 20% seen once. The sample was peripheral blood mononuclear cells (PBMCs), taken when the disease was refractory, from a patient treated with antithyroid drugs. The receptor source for this set is a female donor with Graves disease.

The chain carries TRBV5-1 and TRBJ2-4; D not resolved. Judging by the DNA end, TRBJ2-5 fits better; the J call may be wrong. CDR3 size: 12 residues. The germline V gene encodes CDR1 SGHRS and CDR2 YFSETQ. The CDR3 DNA sequence: TGCGCCAGCAGCTTGGAGGACGAGACCCAGTACTTC. Its translation is CASSLEDETQYF.

This clonotype was recorded at least ten times. The chain is built from TRBV24-1 and TRBJ1-1; 10 nucleotides agree with TRBD1. The germline CDR1 and CDR2 sequences are KGHDR and SFDVKD. The CDR3 loop spans 15 amino acids. With V trimmed by 9 bases and J by 3 bases, 9 bases remained unmatched. The CDR3 DNA follows: TGTGCCACCCGGGACAGGGGTTCCGCGTACACTGAAGCTTTCTTT. Protein sequence: CATRDRGSAYTEAFF.

This clonotype was observed a few times. V is TRBV20-1 and J is TRBJ2-6; 8 positions agree with TRBD2. The germline V gene has CDR1 DFQATT and CDR2 SNEGSKA (reference sequence). The CDR3 contains 16 residues. Losses at the gene ends were 6 bases for V and 0 bases for J; bases not matched to a gene: 7. The CDR3 loop reads CSARGRIFSGANVLTF. Written as DNA, the CDR3 is TGCAGTGCCCGCGGGAGGATCTTCTCTGGGGCCAACGTCCTGACTTTC.

This clonotype was seen at least ten times. In DNA, the CDR3 is TGTGCCAGCAGTTTATCCCCTAGCGGGACCTACGAGCAGTACTTC. It encodes CASSLSPSGTYEQYF. The rearrangement joins TRBV12-3 or TRBV12-4 to TRBJ2-7; 9 bases agree with TRBD2. With V trimmed by 2 bases and J by 2 bases, 4 bases remained unmatched. CDR3 length equals 15 residues.